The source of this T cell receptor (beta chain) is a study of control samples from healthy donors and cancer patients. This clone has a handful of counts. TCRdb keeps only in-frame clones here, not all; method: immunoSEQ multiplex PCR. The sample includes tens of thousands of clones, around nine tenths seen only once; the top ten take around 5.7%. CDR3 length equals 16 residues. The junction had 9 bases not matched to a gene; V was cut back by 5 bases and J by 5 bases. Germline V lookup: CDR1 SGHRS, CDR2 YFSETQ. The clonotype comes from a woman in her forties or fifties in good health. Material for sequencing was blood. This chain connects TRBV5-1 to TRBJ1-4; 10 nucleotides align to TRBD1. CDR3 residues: CASRLGTGEPNEKLFF. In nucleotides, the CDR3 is TGCGCCAGCAGGCTAGGGACAGGGGAACCCAATGAAAAACTGTTTTTT.